The 24 T cell receptor beta chains reported below all come from one sample, sequenced in a study of CD8+CD57+ T cells in acquired aplastic anemia. TCR beta VDJ and CDR3 profiling used genomic DNA as template. Each CDR3 protein gets one entry after TCRdb re-called the reads with MiXCR. The repertoire holds about 220,000 distinct CDR3 sequences, with about 37% as singletons. Sequences were obtained from sorted CD4+, CD8+, or CD8+CD57+ T cells (not recorded which) from PBMCs. The receptors were gathered from a human donor in good health, serving as a control.

With regard to this clonotype: A read error may explain this, as a much larger clone is one base away. The rearrangement uses TRBV11-3 and TRBJ2-3, with 12 bases lining up with TRBD2. Germline V CDR1 and CDR2: SGHNT, YENEEA. The CDR3 consists of 17 residues. Losses at the gene ends were 8 bases for V and 3 bases for J; bases not matched to a gene: 12. Here the CDR3 reads CASGLGRLAGVTDTQYF. As DNA, the CDR3 is TGTGCCAGCGGCCTTGGCAGACTAGCGGGAGTGACAGATACGCAGTATTTT.

The chain is built from TRBV5-1 and TRBJ2-6, with D uncertain. CDR1 is SGHRS and CDR2 is YFSETQ in the germline V gene. V shed 2 bases and J shed 2 bases, with 11 bases lying between them. The CDR3 consists of 16 residues. CDR3 in DNA: TGCGCCAGCAGCTTTAGACGGCTCGCTGGGGCCAACGTCCTGACTTTC. It specifies CASSFRRLAGANVLTF.

This chain connects TRBV2 to TRBJ2-7; 9 nucleotides align to TRBD1. Germline V gene data show CDR1 as SNHLY and CDR2 as FYNNEI. The CDR3 length is 14 residues. Trimming at V came to 6 bases and at J to 3 bases, leaving 6 bases not matched to a gene. The CDR3 loop is CASRGDRDVYEQYF. The CDR3 coding sequence is TGTGCCAGCAGGGGGGACAGGGATGTCTACGAGCAGTACTTC.

This clonotype was observed at least ten times. The V gene is TRBV20-1, the J gene TRBJ1-1, with 7 positions matching TRBD1. Germline CDR1 is DFQATT and CDR2 is SNEGSKA (reference sequence). V gave up 0 bases and J gave up 4 bases; unmatched junction bases: 2. The CDR3 length is 13 residues. For the CDR3, the DNA is TGCAGTGCTAGAGATCACAGGGGCACTGAAGCTTTCTTT. Translating gives CSARDHRGTEAFF.

This clonotype turned up a few times. This chain uses TRBV30 with TRBJ2-5; D remains ambiguous. V was shortened by 0 bases and J by 0 bases, with 11 bases between the two germline ends. CDR1 is GTSNPN and CDR2 is SVGIG in the germline V gene (reference sequence). This CDR3 has 15 amino acids. The CDR3 spells CAWSVSHSYQETQYF. CDR3 sequence (DNA): TGTGCCTGGAGTGTATCTCACAGCTACCAAGAGACCCAGTACTTC.

This clonotype occurred many times. The chain carries TRBV2 and TRBJ1-6; a weak D match, TRBD1 (6 bases). Germline V CDR1 and CDR2: SNHLY, FYNNEI. The CDR3 loop spans 20 amino acids. Trimming removed 0 bases from V and 0 bases from J, with 18 bases in between. DNA of the CDR3: TGTGCCAGCAGTGAAGCGTACGGACAGCTAAGTAGCTCCTATAATTCACCCCTCCACTTT. Translated, it gives CASSEAYGQLSSSYNSPLHF.

This clonotype was seen a few times. The chain has TRBV7-9 and TRBJ2-1, with D tentatively TRBD1 (6 bases). The CDR3 runs 13 residues. Between the trimmed V and J ends, which lost 5 bases and 9 bases, there was a span of 14 bases. Germline values: CDR1 SEHNR, CDR2 FQNEAQ (reference sequence). The CDR3 DNA reads TGTGCCAGCAGCGGGCGGACAGTAACTGAGCAGTTCTTC. Translation gives CASSGRTVTEQFF.

There are many counts of this clonotype. The chain has TRBV20-1 and TRBJ2-7; 8 bases fit TRBD1. The germline V gene has CDR1 DFQATT and CDR2 SNEGSKA (reference sequence). V shed 3 bases, J shed 7 bases, and the junction held 8 bases outside the gene matches. The CDR3 spans 13 residues. CDR3: CSARESGTGEQYF. The CDR3, as DNA: TGCAGTGCTAGGGAGTCCGGGACAGGAGAGCAGTACTTC.

This clonotype was seen repeatedly, ten times or more. This rearrangement joins TRBV29-1 to TRBJ2-7; 9 positions agree with TRBD1. Unmatched junction bases numbered 6, after V lost 7 bases and J lost 2 bases. The CDR3 contains 13 residues. The germline CDR1 and CDR2 sequences are SQVTM and ANQGSEA. CDR3 amino acids: CSAGWDRAYEQYF. The CDR3 region has the DNA TGCAGCGCAGGGTGGGACAGGGCCTACGAGCAGTACTTC.

This clonotype has a handful of counts. V is TRBV20-1 and J is TRBJ2-1; D unresolved. From germline, CDR1 is DFQATT and CDR2 SNEGSKA (reference sequence). V dropped 5 bases and J dropped 6 bases, with 8 bases sitting between them. The CDR3 is 11 amino acids. This CDR3 is CSASRGNEQFF. The CDR3 coding sequence is TGCAGTGCTTCTCGCGGCAATGAGCAGTTCTTC.

V and J are TRBV30 and TRBJ1-3; D gene uncertain. The CDR3 has 13 residues. The germline CDR1 and CDR2 sequences are GTSNPN and SVGIG (reference sequence). The V end lost 4 bases, the J end lost 0 bases, and 7 bases lay between the germline ends. The CDR3 protein is CAWNKDSGNTIYF. CDR3 in DNA: TGTGCCTGGAACAAGGACTCTGGAAACACCATATATTTT.

At least ten counts were recorded for this clonotype. V and J are TRBV2 and TRBJ1-1; D unresolved. The CDR3 is 14 residues long. Germline CDR1 SNHLY, CDR2 FYNNEI. Deletions cut 4 bases from V and 11 bases from J, with 20 bases between. The CDR3 bases are TGTGCCAGCAGTGCGGGTAGTCTCCTCACCCCCGCTTTCTTT. As protein: CASSAGSLLTPAFF.

The rearrangement joins TRBV19 to TRBJ1-6; no clear D. This CDR3 spans 15 amino acids. Trimming left V 3 bases short and J 3 bases short, with 9 bases between. Per the germline V gene, CDR1 is LNHDA and CDR2 is SQIVND (reference sequence). The CDR3 protein is CASSMGSLYNSPLHF. CDR3 in DNA: TGTGCCAGTAGTATGGGCAGCCTCTATAATTCACCCCTCCACTTT.

This clonotype was picked up a small number of times. The chain couples TRBV6-1 to TRBJ2-2, with D perhaps assigned TRBD1 or TRBD2 (5 bases each). The CDR3 runs to 16 residues. V lost 7 bases and J 4 bases, leaving 19 bases between the germline ends. Germline lookup yields CDR1 MNHNS and CDR2 SASEGT. The CDR3 bases are TGTGCCAGCATCCGCCACGGGGCACTTGTCACCGGGGAGCTGTTTTTT. Its translation is CASIRHGALVTGELFF.

This clonotype has more than one count but fewer than ten. The V call is TRBV6-1, the J call TRBJ2-3; D gene ambiguous. This CDR3 region has 14 residues. V was clipped by 5 bases and J by 3 bases, with 12 bases between them. Germline values: CDR1 MNHNS, CDR2 SASEGT. The CDR3 protein is CASSPGWGTDTQYF. CDR3 nucleotide sequence: TGTGCCAGCAGTCCCGGGTGGGGAACAGATACGCAGTATTTT.

The chain has TRBV12-3 or TRBV12-4 and TRBJ1-1; D call uncertain. CDR3 length equals 12 residues. Trimming pared 1 base from V and 5 bases from J, leaving 5 bases between. CDR3 region: CASSLGETEAFF. CDR3 coding DNA: TGTGCCAGCAGTTTAGGGGAAACTGAAGCTTTCTTT.

This clonotype was seen a few times. The chain has TRBV20-1 and TRBJ1-4, with unresolved D. Germline V CDR1 and CDR2: DFQATT, SNEGSKA (reference sequence). V was trimmed by 1 base and J by 0 bases, leaving 15 bases between them. CDR3 size: 17 residues. CDR3 region: CSARGLRVSTTNEKLFF. The CDR3 nucleotides are TGCAGTGCTAGAGGACTTAGGGTCTCAACAACTAATGAAAAACTGTTTTTT.

The chain is built from TRBV29-1 and TRBJ1-2; 8 positions match TRBD1. This CDR3 spans 15 amino acids. Germline V lookup: CDR1 SQVTM, CDR2 ANQGSEA. J lost 6 bases, V lost 7 bases, and 16 bases had no gene match. CDR3 DNA sequence: TGCAGCGCCTTACTGTTAGACAGGGGCTACGATGGCTACACCTTC. This encodes CSALLLDRGYDGYTF.

The rearrangement joins TRBV24-1 to TRBJ1-2; D unclear. The CDR3 runs 14 residues. Germline assignment: CDR1 KGHDR and CDR2 SFDVKD. The V end was cut by 4 bases, the J end by 4 bases, with 12 bases between. In nucleotides, the CDR3 is TGTGCCACCAGTGACCCTGGACGGATCTATGGCTACACCTTC. This codes for CATSDPGRIYGYTF.

The V gene is TRBV7-8, the J gene TRBJ1-1, with a possible D match to TRBD1 (5 bases). V shed 5 bases and J shed 4 bases, with 17 bases lying between them. CDR3 length: 15 residues. In germline, CDR1 is SGHVS, CDR2 FQNEAQ. CDR3 nucleotide sequence: TGTGCCAGCAGCCCTCCGGGACCCGAGGGCACTGAAGCTTTCTTT. This encodes CASSPPGPEGTEAFF.

This clonotype has at least ten counts. This chain joins TRBV11-1 and TRBJ2-7; 10 nucleotides agree with TRBD2. The CDR3 runs 16 residues. The germline gives CDR1 SGHAT, CDR2 FQDESV (reference sequence). V lost 5 bases and J lost 4; bases outside the gene matches: 11. CDR3 in amino acids: CASSGYTSGIEYEQYF. DNA of the CDR3: TGTGCCAGCAGCGGGTACACTAGCGGGATAGAATACGAGCAGTACTTC.

CDR3 nucleotides: TGTGCCAGCAGGGGACACTCGACAGGGGGAGGGTACTCCTACGAGCAGTACTTC. It translates to CASRGHSTGGGYSYEQYF. The genes are TRBV13 and TRBJ2-7; TRBD1 matches at 9 bases. The CDR3 is 18 residues long. Germline V lookup: CDR1 PRHDT, CDR2 FYEKMQ (reference sequence). Trimming at V came to 6 bases and at J to 0 bases, leaving 15 bases not matched to a gene.

The J gene is TRBJ2-7, the V gene TRBV2; possibly TRBD2 for D (6 bases). The CDR3 contains 13 residues. Trimming removed 8 bases from V and 3 bases from J, with 14 bases in between. Germline lookup yields CDR1 SNHLY and CDR2 FYNNEI. The CDR3 loop is CASLRRGLYEQYF. The CDR3, as DNA: TGTGCCAGCCTACGGCGGGGCCTCTACGAGCAGTACTTC.

V and J are TRBV18 and TRBJ2-3; 9 bases map to TRBD1. The V gene's germline CDR1 is KGHSH and CDR2 LQKENI. V gave up 3 bases and J gave up 1 base; unmatched junction bases: 5. This CDR3 region has 16 residues. CDR3 DNA sequence: TGTGCCAGCTCACCCTCCCGGACAGGGGGCACAGATACGCAGTATTTT. As protein: CASSPSRTGGTDTQYF. Full variable domain (rest looked up from reference TRBV18 and TRBJ2-3): NAGVMQNPRHLVRRRGQEARLRCSPMKGHSHVYWYRQLPEEGLKFMVYLQKENIIDESGMPKERFSAEFPKEGPSILRIQQVVRGDSAAYFCASSPSRTGGTDTQYFGPGTRLTVL.